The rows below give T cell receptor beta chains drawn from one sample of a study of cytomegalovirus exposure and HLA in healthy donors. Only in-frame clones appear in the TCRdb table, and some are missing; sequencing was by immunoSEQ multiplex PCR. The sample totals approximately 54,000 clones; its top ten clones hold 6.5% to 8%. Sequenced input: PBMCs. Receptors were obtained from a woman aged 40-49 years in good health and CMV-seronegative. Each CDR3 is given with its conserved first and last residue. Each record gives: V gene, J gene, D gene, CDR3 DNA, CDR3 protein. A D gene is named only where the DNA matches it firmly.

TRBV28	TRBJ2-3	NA	TGTGCCAGCAGTTTGCCCCCGATAGGTGGGGGCGGCACAGATACGCAGTATTTT	CASSLPPIGGGGTDTQYF
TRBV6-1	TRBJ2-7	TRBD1	TGTGCCAGCAGTGAAGCTTGGGACAGGGGCCCCTACGAGCAGTACTTC	CASSEAWDRGPYEQYF
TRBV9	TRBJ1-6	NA	TGTGCCAGCAGCACCTCAGGGGTGGGAGATTCACCCCTCCACTTT	CASSTSGVGDSPLHF
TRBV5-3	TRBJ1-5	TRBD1	TGTGCCAGAAGCTCCCGGGACAGGGACTCGTCGGGCAATCAGCCCCAGCATTTT	CARSSRDRDSSGNQPQHF
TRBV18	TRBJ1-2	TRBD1	TGTGCCAGCTCACATGGGACAGACTACCCGGAAGGCTACACCTTC	CASSHGTDYPEGYTF
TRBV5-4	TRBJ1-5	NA	TGTGCCAGCAGCTTGGAACGGGCAGGGCCGAAGCCCCAGCATTTT	CASSLERAGPKPQHF
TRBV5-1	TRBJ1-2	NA	TGCGCCAGCAGCTTGGGACAGTCCTCCGGGTATGGCTACACCTTC	CASSLGQSSGYGYTF
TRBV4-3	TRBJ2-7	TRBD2	TGCGCCAGCAGCCAAGATAGGCGGGAGATTTACGAGCAGTACTTC	CASSQDRREIYEQYF
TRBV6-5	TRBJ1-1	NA	TGTGCCAGCAGCCGCCCGGGTCGGAGAACTGAAGCTTTCTTT	CASSRPGRRTEAFF
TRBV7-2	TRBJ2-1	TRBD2	TGTGCCAGCAGCTTAGTGCGGGGGACCAATGAGCAGTTCTTC	CASSLVRGTNEQFF
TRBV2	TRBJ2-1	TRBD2	TGTGCCAGCAGTCCCCCTAGCGGGGGGCCCCATGAGCAGTTCTTC	CASSPPSGGPHEQFF
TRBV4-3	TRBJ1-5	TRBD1	TGCGCCAGCAGCCAAGATCTAACAGGGGATCAGCCCCAGCATTTT	CASSQDLTGDQPQHF
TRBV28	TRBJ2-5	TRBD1	TGTGCCAGCAGCCCTCCGGGACAGGGGTACGGAGAGACCCAGTACTTC	CASSPPGQGYGETQYF
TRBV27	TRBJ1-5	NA	TGTGCCAGCAGCAAAGACAGAACCTCCAATCAGCCCCAGCATTTT	CASSKDRTSNQPQHF
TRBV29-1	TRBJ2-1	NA	TGCAGCGGCATTGACAGGTTAGCCAATGAGCAGTTCTTC	CSGIDRLANEQFF
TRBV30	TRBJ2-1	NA	TGTGCCTGGAGAAGTCAGGGAAATGAGCAGTTCTTC	CAWRSQGNEQFF
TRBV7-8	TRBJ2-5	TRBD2	TGTGCCAGCAGACTAGGGACTATCCAAGAGACCCAGTACTTC	CASRLGTIQETQYF
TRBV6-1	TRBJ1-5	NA	TGTGCCAGCAGTGAAGCCGGGGGAAATCAGCCCCAGCATTTT	CASSEAGGNQPQHF
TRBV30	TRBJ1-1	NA	TGTGCCTGGAGAACACCAGGGCGGATAGCCAGCACTGAAGCTTTCTTT	CAWRTPGRIASTEAFF
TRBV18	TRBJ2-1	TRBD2	TGTGCCAGCTCACCACCGTCGGGGACTAGCGGGAGCCATGGGTCCTACAATGAGCAGTTCTTC	CASSPPSGTSGSHGSYNEQFF
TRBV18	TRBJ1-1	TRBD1	TGTGCCAGCTCACCTCGGGACAGGGATAACACTGAAGCTTTCTTT	CASSPRDRDNTEAFF
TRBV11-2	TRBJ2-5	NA	TGTGCCAGCAGCTCCCGGGAGCCGGAGACCCAGTACTTC	CASSSREPETQYF
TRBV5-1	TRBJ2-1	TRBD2	TGCGCCAGCAGCTTGGTTGCGACTAGCGGCGACAATGAGCAGTTCTTC	CASSLVATSGDNEQFF
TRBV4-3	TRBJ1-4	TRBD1	TGCGCCAGCAGCCAAGGACAGGGGAATGAAAAACTGTTTTTT	CASSQGQGNEKLFF
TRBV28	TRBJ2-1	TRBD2	TGTGCCAGCAGTTCCTCTGGACTAGTCCGTTCTCTGAACAATGAGCAGTTCTTC	CASSSSGLVRSLNNEQFF
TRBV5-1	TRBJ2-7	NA	TGCGCCAGCAGCTTGGGAGGGCCATCCCACGAGCAGTCCTTC	CASSLGGPSHEQSF
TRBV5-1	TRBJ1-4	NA	TGCGCCAGCAGCCTGGTGGGACTTAATGAAAAACTGTTTTTT	CASSLVGLNEKLFF
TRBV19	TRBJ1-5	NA	TGTGCCAGTAGTAGGCAGGGCAATCAGCCCCAGCATTTT	CASSRQGNQPQHF
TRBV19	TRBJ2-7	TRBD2	TGTGCCAGTAGTACCTCTAGCGGGGGCTCCTACGAGCAGTACTTC	CASSTSSGGSYEQYF
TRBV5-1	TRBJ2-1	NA	TGCGCCAGCAGCTTGTATGGCGGTTCCTACAATGAGCAGTTCTTC	CASSLYGGSYNEQFF
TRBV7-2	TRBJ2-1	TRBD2	TGTGCCAGCAGCCGTAGCGGGGGGGCCACCAATGAGCAGTTCTTC	CASSRSGGATNEQFF
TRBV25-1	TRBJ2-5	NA	TGTGCCAGCAGTGTCTACAGGGAAGCGGAGACCCAGTACTTC	CASSVYREAETQYF
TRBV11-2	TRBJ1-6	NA	TGTGCCAGCAGCAAGTCACAGGGAAGAGATAATTCACCCCTCCACTTT	CASSKSQGRDNSPLHF
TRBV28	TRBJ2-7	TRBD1	TGTGCCAGCAGCCGGGACAGCTACGAGCAGTACTTC	CASSRDSYEQYF
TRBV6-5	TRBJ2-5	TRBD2	TGTGCCAGCAGTTACTCTTCTAGCGGGAAAGAGACCCAGTACTTC	CASSYSSSGKETQYF
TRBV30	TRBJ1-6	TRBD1	TGTGCCTGGAGTAAGGGACAGGGGGGGAATTCACCCCTCCACTTT	CAWSKGQGGNSPLHF
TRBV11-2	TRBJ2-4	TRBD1	TGTGCCAGCAGCTTAGGGGACAGGGGTTGGAGCATTCAGTACTTC	CASSLGDRGWSIQYF
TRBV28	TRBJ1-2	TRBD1	TGTGCCAGCAGTCTCAGGGGGAACTATGGCTACACCTTC	CASSLRGNYGYTF
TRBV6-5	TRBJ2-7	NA	TGTGCCAGCAGTCGGCGGGCCGGGGTGTGGGAGCAGTACTTC	CASSRRAGVWEQYF
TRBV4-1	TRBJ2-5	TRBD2	TGCGCCAGCAGCCAAGGGACTAATAGCGGGAGGAGGGAGGAGAACCAGTACTTC	CASSQGTNSGRREENQYF
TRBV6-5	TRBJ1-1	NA	TGTGCCAGCAGTTACTCGCGGAGGAACACTGAAGCTTTCTTT	CASSYSRRNTEAFF
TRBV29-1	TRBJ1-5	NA	TGCAGCGCCATAGGCCGGGGTTTTAGCAATCAGCCCCAGCATTTT	CSAIGRGFSNQPQHF
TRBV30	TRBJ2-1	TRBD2	TGTGCCTGGAGTCAACTAGCGGGGGGGAATGAGCAGTTCTTC	CAWSQLAGGNEQFF
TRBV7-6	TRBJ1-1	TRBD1	TGTGCCAGCAGCTTTATTACAGGGGATATGAACACTGAAGCTTTCTTT	CASSFITGDMNTEAFF
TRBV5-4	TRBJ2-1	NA	TGTGCCAGCAGCTTGGGCCCCTCAGACAATGAGCAGTTCTTC	CASSLGPSDNEQFF
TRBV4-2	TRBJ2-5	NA	TGTGCCAGCAGCCAAGTTACGGGAAGGGGGGAGACCCAGTACTTC	CASSQVTGRGETQYF
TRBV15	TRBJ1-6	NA	TGTGCCACCAGCAGAATTGGACAGAACTATAATTCACCCCTCCACTTT	CATSRIGQNYNSPLHF